This T cell receptor (beta chain) derives from a study of identical twins. MiXCR, run by TCRdb on the 5' RACE reads, gives a single entry per CDR3 protein. The sample yields about 720,000 distinct CDR3 sequences, about 9.4% seen once. Study observations and caveats: Insertions were fewer in abundant cord blood beta clonotypes, whereas memory repertoires showed none of this pattern.

The CDR3 spans 15 residues. Germline CDR1 and CDR2: MDHEN and SYDVKM. About this clonotype itself: No antigen is known for it. The junction departs from the called germline gene at one end, perhaps through a read error.

These data were likewise used in another study, on yellow fever vaccine responses in identical twins.

The source of this sequence is a woman under 30 in good health. The sample taken for sequencing was PBMCs. This chain joins TRBV28 and TRBJ1-6, with 7 bases matching TRBD1. The DNA for the CDR3 is TGTGCCAGCAACCCGACAGGGTCCTTTAATTCACCCCTCCACTTT. It is translated as CASNPTGSFNSPLHF.